A single sample gave rise to the 28 T cell receptor beta chains below, sequenced in a study of blood T cell repertoires in COVID-19. Sequencing was performed with immunoSEQ multiplex PCR; in TCRdb, only in-frame clones are kept and a portion is missing. Of about 31,000 clones detected, about 90% appear once; the ten largest clones hold 4.5% to 6%. The material sequenced was peripheral blood. The receptor source for this set is a human donor in a cohort sampled during active COVID-19.

This chain joins TRBV5-1 and TRBJ2-7; D is perhaps TRBD2 (6 bases). Trimming took 1 base from V and 4 from J, leaving 12 bases between them. This CDR3 is built from 14 residues. Germline CDR1 reads SGHRS; CDR2 reads YFSETQ. The CDR3 loop is CASSLNVGTYEQYV. In DNA, the CDR3 is TGCGCCAGCAGCTTGAATGTGGGGACTTACGAGCAGTACGTC.

The V call is TRBV6-4, the J call TRBJ2-5, with D perhaps TRBD1 (6 bases). Germline assignment: CDR1 MRHNA and CDR2 SNTAGT. This CDR3 comprises 12 residues. The V gene lost 0 bases and the J gene lost 7 bases, with 6 bases spanning the gap. As DNA, the CDR3 is TGTGCCAGCAGTGACTCGACAGGGACCCAGTACTTC. Amino acid sequence: CASSDSTGTQYF.

The chain has TRBV7-8 and TRBJ1-2; 8 nucleotides line up with TRBD1. The CDR3 has 15 amino acids. The germline gives CDR1 SGHVS, CDR2 FQNEAQ. Unmatched junction bases numbered 8, after V lost 0 bases and J lost 8 bases. CDR3: CASSLAPDRVRGYTF. DNA of the CDR3: TGTGCCAGCAGCTTAGCGCCGGACAGGGTGCGCGGCTACACCTTC. Using reference TRBV7-8 and TRBJ1-2 for the parts outside the CDR3, the full variable domain is GAGVSQSPRYKVAKRGQDVALRCDPISGHVSLFWYQQALGQGPEFLTYFQNEAQLDKSGLPSDRFFAERPEGSVSTLKIQRTQQEDSAVYLCASSLAPDRVRGYTFGSGTRLTVV.

The chain has TRBV6-1 and TRBJ1-6; no clear D. This CDR3 spans 16 amino acids. CDR1 MNHNS and CDR2 SASEGT come from the germline V gene. The V end lost 0 bases, the J end lost 6 bases, and 12 bases lay between the germline ends. In DNA, the CDR3 is TGTGCCAGCAGTGAAGCGCTTGGCTTGCTTAATTCACCCCTCCACTTT. Protein sequence: CASSEALGLLNSPLHF.

V and J are TRBV3-1 (or the pseudogene TRBV3-2) and TRBJ1-1, with unresolved D. Germline V lookup: CDR1 LGHDT, CDR2 YNNKEL (reference sequence). The CDR3 sequence is 15 residues long. Trimming removed 1 base at V and 4 bases at J, with 13 bases between. CDR3 in DNA: TGTGCCAGCAGCCAAGGTGTTGGAGCGATCACTGAAGCTTTCTTT. Its translation: CASSQGVGAITEAFF.

This rearrangement joins TRBV7-2 to TRBJ2-3; tentative D call: TRBD2 (5 bases). V gave up 4 bases and J gave up 3 bases, with 11 bases separating them. The germline gives CDR1 SGHTA, CDR2 FQGNSA. The CDR3 contains 14 residues. The CDR3 is CASSSRAATDTQYF. The CDR3 DNA reads as TGTGCCAGCAGCTCTAGAGCGGCTACAGATACGCAGTATTTT.

The chain uses TRBV19 and TRBJ1-6; TRBD1 might be the D (5 bases). Looked up from germline, CDR1 is LNHDA and CDR2 is SQIVND (reference sequence). This CDR3 has 16 amino acids. V was clipped by 3 bases and J by 5 bases, with 14 bases between them. CDR3 DNA: TGTGCCAGTAGTATTTCGGAGGGGCTGAATAATTCACCCCTCCACTTT. Translated, it gives CASSISEGLNNSPLHF.

The rearrangement joins TRBV6-1 to TRBJ2-1; 12 nucleotides agree with TRBD2. The CDR3 loop spans 15 amino acids. V lost 2 bases, J lost 4 bases, and 0 bases stayed unmatched. Germline V gives CDR1 MNHNS, CDR2 SASEGT. The CDR3: CASSELAGGYNEQFF. Written as DNA, the CDR3 is TGTGCCAGCAGTGAACTAGCGGGAGGGTACAATGAGCAGTTCTTC.

The chain links TRBV19 to TRBJ1-5; tentative D call: TRBD1 (5 bases). V was cut by 6 bases and J by 4 bases, with 10 bases left in between. CDR3 length equals 13 residues. Germline CDR1 and CDR2: LNHDA and SQIVND (reference sequence). CDR3 amino acids: CASRTGDNQPQHF. The CDR3 region has the DNA TGTGCCAGTAGAACAGGCGATAATCAGCCCCAGCATTTT.

The V and J genes are TRBV20-1 and TRBJ1-1; D uncertain. Trimming took off 4 bases at V and 7 bases at J, with 10 bases between the two ends. The CDR3 totals 11 residues. Looked up from germline, CDR1 is DFQATT and CDR2 is SNEGSKA (reference sequence). CDR3 protein: CSATSGFEAFF. As DNA, the CDR3 is TGCAGTGCTACGTCCGGGTTTGAAGCTTTCTTT.

The chain uses TRBV30 and TRBJ1-6, with D perhaps matching TRBD1 (5 bases). From germline, CDR1 is GTSNPN and CDR2 SVGIG (reference sequence). This CDR3 is 13 amino acids long. Deletions cut 1 base from V and 10 bases from J, with 11 bases between. The CDR3 DNA reads as TGTGCCTGGAGTGGCGTTTGGGGCTCACCCCTCCACTTT. Protein: CAWSGVWGSPLHF.

The chain couples TRBV7-3 to TRBJ1-1; D might be TRBD1 (5 bases). Germline V gives CDR1 SGHTA, CDR2 FQGTGA. V was pared by 1 base and J by 3 bases, with 12 bases between. CDR3 size: 15 residues. The CDR3 bases are TGTGCCAGCAGCTTAAGTGCAGGGCCCGACACTGAAGCTTTCTTT. Encoded protein: CASSLSAGPDTEAFF.

V usage is TRBV6-1 and J usage is TRBJ1-5, with D hard to call. Germline V CDR1 and CDR2: MNHNS, SASEGT. Trimming pared 2 bases from V and 5 bases from J, leaving 10 bases between. The CDR3 is made up of 14 amino acids. The CDR3 spells CASSEIGEHQPQHF. CDR3 nucleotides: TGTGCCAGCAGTGAAATCGGGGAGCATCAGCCCCAGCATTTT.

This chain uses TRBV4-2 with TRBJ2-3, with a possible D match to TRBD2 (6 bases). The CDR3 has 17 amino acids. Germline CDR1 LGHNA, CDR2 YNFKEQ. Trimming left V 1 base short and J 2 bases short, with 16 bases between. The CDR3 DNA is TGTGCCAGCAGCCAAGTCGGGCGGGAAATCCTCACAGATACGCAGTATTTT. Protein: CASSQVGREILTDTQYF.

This chain joins TRBV6-2 or TRBV6-3 and TRBJ1-5; 10 bases are a match to TRBD1. CDR3 size: 17 residues. CDR1 and CDR2 from the germline V gene are MNHEY and SVGEGT. J lost 3 bases, V lost 6 bases, and 11 bases had no gene match. This CDR3 is CASSPTGTGVSNQPQHF. The DNA for the CDR3 is TGTGCCAGCAGCCCTACCGGGACAGGGGTCTCCAATCAGCCCCAGCATTTT.

The V and J genes are TRBV3-1 (or the pseudogene TRBV3-2) and TRBJ1-6, with D possibly matching TRBD1 (6 bases). Germline-derived CDR1 and CDR2 are LGHDT and YNNKEL (reference sequence). V dropped 5 bases and J dropped 7 bases, with 18 bases sitting between them. This CDR3 region has 16 residues. The CDR3 protein is CASSTNTGFTNSPLHF. In DNA, the CDR3 is TGTGCCAGCAGCACTAACACAGGGTTCACGAATTCACCCCTCCACTTT.

This rearrangement joins TRBV21-1 to TRBJ2-4; the table assigns TRBD2, which was not confirmed against the DNA. TRBV21-1 is a listed pseudogene. This CDR3 is 17 amino acids long. CDR3 in DNA: TGTGCCAGCATTGTACGGAGGGGGGGCCTAGCCAAAAACATTCAGTACTTC. Protein product: CASIVRRGGLAKNIQYF.

The CDR3 loop is CASGLALRSGANVLTF. The CDR3 DNA reads as TGTGCTAGTGGTTTAGCCCTCCGCTCTGGGGCCAACGTCCTGACTTTC. The chain uses TRBV12-5 and TRBJ2-6; no clear D gene. The V end was cut by 3 bases, the J end by 0 bases, with 9 bases between. Germline V gene lookup returns CDR1 LGHNT and CDR2 FRNRAP. The CDR3 length is 16 residues.

V gene TRBV6-6 combines with J gene TRBJ1-5; no clear D gene. The CDR3 has 14 amino acids. V was trimmed by 2 bases and J by 11 bases, leaving 16 bases between them. In germline, CDR1 is MNHNY, CDR2 SVGAGI (reference sequence). CDR3 in amino acids: CASSYPEERSTQHF. CDR3 nucleotide sequence: TGTGCCAGCAGTTACCCGGAGGAAAGGAGTACCCAGCATTTT.

The CDR3 bases are TGTGCCAGCAGAAAGGACAGCCTAGGGCCCCAGCATTTT. Amino acids: CASRKDSLGPQHF. The V and J genes are TRBV2 and TRBJ1-5; tentatively, D is TRBD1 (6 bases). The V end lost 6 bases, the J end lost 9 bases, and 15 bases lay between the germline ends. The germline V gene encodes CDR1 SNHLY and CDR2 FYNNEI. The CDR3 totals 13 residues.

The V call is TRBV12-2, the J call TRBJ1-5. TRBV12-2 is a known pseudogene. The CDR3 runs 21 residues. The CDR3 bases are TGTGCAAGTCGCTTAGGGGCCCCGGGAAGCGGGACGAAGTATAGCAATCAGCCCCAGCATTTT. Translated: CASRLGAPGSGTKYSNQPQHF.

The chain joins TRBV7-9 to TRBJ1-4, with a possible D match to TRBD1 (5 bases). CDR3 length: 18 amino acids. The V gene lost 4 bases and the J gene lost 0 bases, with 18 bases spanning the gap. Germline CDR1 reads SEHNR; CDR2 reads FQNEAQ (reference sequence). CDR3 sequence: CASSYPTTGGATNEKLFF. The CDR3 bases are TGTGCCAGCAGCTACCCAACTACAGGCGGGGCAACTAATGAAAAACTGTTTTTT.

This clone was observed once. CDR3 sequence: CASTSGVAEKLFF. CDR3 DNA: TGTGCCAGCACAAGCGGGGTTGCTGAAAAACTGTTTTTT. The chain recombines TRBV6-5 with TRBJ1-4; D gene ambiguous. Germline CDR1 MNHEY, CDR2 SVGAGI. V was clipped by 7 bases and J by 7 bases, with 13 bases between them. CDR3 size: 13 residues.

The genes are TRBV10-3 and TRBJ2-1; D call uncertain. The germline V gene encodes CDR1 ENHRY and CDR2 SYGVKD. The CDR3 contains 14 residues. Trimming took off 4 bases at V and 4 bases at J, with 11 bases between the two ends. The CDR3 loop is CAISGPEAYNEQFF. DNA of the CDR3: TGTGCCATCAGTGGACCCGAGGCGTACAATGAGCAGTTCTTC.

CDR3 in DNA: TGTGCCACTAGACCGGGCTCTGGAAACACCATATATTTT. As protein: CATRPGSGNTIYF. The chain couples TRBV19 to TRBJ1-3, with unresolved D. Germline loops: CDR1 LNHDA, CDR2 SQIVND (reference sequence). Trimming took 10 bases from V and 0 from J, leaving 10 bases between them. The CDR3 has 13 amino acids.

The J gene is TRBJ2-7, the V gene TRBV5-6, with TRBD2 matching 11 bases. CDR1 and CDR2 from the germline V gene are SGHDT and YYEEEE. This CDR3 comprises 15 residues. Trimming at V came to 5 bases and at J to 2 bases, leaving 6 bases not matched to a gene. The DNA for the CDR3 is TGTGCCAGCAGACGAGGGACTAGCGGAGCCTACGAGCAGTACGTC. Translating gives CASRRGTSGAYEQYV.

The chain carries TRBV6-5 and TRBJ1-2; TRBD1 is a possible D gene (6 bases). The CDR3 has 15 amino acids. Deletions cut 0 bases from V and 6 bases from J, with 14 bases between. Germline V gives CDR1 MNHEY, CDR2 SVGAGI. CDR3 in DNA: TGTGCCAGCAGTTACTCTCCTACAGGGTGGAATGGCTACACCTTC. Protein: CASSYSPTGWNGYTF.

This clone appeared once. J is TRBJ2-5 and V is TRBV18; tentatively, D is TRBD2 (5 bases). This CDR3 has 13 residues. V shed 10 bases and J shed 2 bases, with 14 bases lying between them. Germline V lookup: CDR1 KGHSH, CDR2 LQKENI. The CDR3 DNA reads TGTGCCACCGCCCCCGGGGTTCAAGAGACCCAGTACTTC. Translated, it gives CATAPGVQETQYF.